This TCR beta chain was captured by sequencing in a study of cytomegalovirus exposure and HLA in healthy donors. 13 Jbeta primers and 60 Vbeta primers were used for the PCR. Generated by immunoSEQ multiplex PCR, the TCRdb table keeps only in-frame clones and is missing some. The table shows around 110,000 clones, with 71% occurring only once. Study outcomes and limitations: The likely origin of a cluster of highly shared sequence variants was a sequencing artifact.

CDR1 and CDR2 (germline): MNHNS, SASEGT. The CDR3 length is 15 residues. The ends were cut back, 3 bases at V and 0 bases at J, with 9 bases in the middle. Healthy bone marrow donors formed the donor group. As concerns this clone: The antigen remains unidentified.

The chain combines TRBV6-1 with TRBJ2-1, with D possibly being TRBD2 (5 bases). The sample was PBMCs. The sequence derives from a female donor in good health and CMV-seronegative. Here the CDR3 DNA reads TGTGCCAGCAGTGATCGGGGAAACTCCTACAATGAGCAGTTCTTC. It codes for CASSDRGNSYNEQFF.